The rows below give T cell receptor beta chains drawn from one sample of a study of blood T cells in healthy people across ages. TCRdb redid the calling of the 5' RACE reads with MiXCR, one entry per CDR3 protein. This sample has some 750,000 distinct CDR3 sequences, with 22% found just once. The sequenced material came from blood. The source of these receptors is a man in his sixties or seventies in good health. Both conserved end residues are part of each CDR3. The D gene is left open where the match is weak. Clone size is shown for a subset of rows, as once, few, many or a class of expanded clone.

V gene	clone size	J gene	D gene	CDR3 length	CDR3 DNA	CDR3 protein
TRBV20-1	few	TRBJ2-5	NA	11	TGCAGTGCTAGCTTGGTTGAGACCCGGTACTTC	CSASLVETRYF
TRBV7-9	NA	TRBJ2-7	TRBD1	14	TGTGCCAGCAGCACCGGGGACAGATCCTACGAGCAGTACTTC	CASSTGDRSYEQYF
TRBV10-3	NA	TRBJ2-7	TRBD1	13	TGTGCCATCACCGGACAGGGAGGAGGGGAGCAGTACTTC	CAITGQGGGEQYF
TRBV9	NA	TRBJ1-3	NA	12	TGTGCCAGCAGCGTAGACGAAAACACCATATATTTT	CASSVDENTIYF
TRBV21-1	many	TRBJ1-2	NA	16	TGTGCCAGCAGCCCCCGCTGGGGGCTTTACGACTATGGCTACACCTTC	CASSPRWGLYDYGYTF
TRBV21-1	once	TRBJ2-3	NA	15	TGTGCCAGCAGCAAAGTTCCAGGGAGCACAGATACGCAGTATTTT	CASSKVPGSTDTQYF
TRBV5-1	NA	TRBJ1-4	NA	15	TGCGCCAGCAGCTTAGGACAGACCTCTAATGAAAAACTGTTTTTT	CASSLGQTSNEKLFF
TRBV12-3/TRBV12-4	many	TRBJ2-1	NA	13	TGTGCCAGCAGCCCCTTACAGGGCCATGAGCAGTTCTTC	CASSPLQGHEQFF
TRBV7-9	few	TRBJ1-2	TRBD1	11	TGTGCCAGCAGCTCCCGACAGGGGGTTTACTTC	CASSSRQGVYF
TRBV2	NA	TRBJ2-3	NA	14	TGTGCCAGCAGTGAAGGCGGGACCCACGATACGCAGTATTTT	CASSEGGTHDTQYF
TRBV7-2	few	TRBJ2-3	TRBD1	19	TGTGCCAGCAGCTTCCCCCTGGGGGCGGGACAGGGTTCGGCAGATACGCAGTATTTT	CASSFPLGAGQGSADTQYF
TRBV12-3/TRBV12-4	few	TRBJ2-3	TRBD2	14	TGTGCCAGCAGACTAGCGGGAGGGCCAGATACGCAGTATTTT	CASRLAGGPDTQYF
TRBV6-6	NA	TRBJ2-7	NA	14	TGTGCCAGCAGCTTGGACAGGGACTACTACGAGCAGTACTTC	CASSLDRDYYEQYF
TRBV11-2	NA	TRBJ2-3	NA	13	TGTGCCAGCGGCCGAGGAGGGACAGATACGCAGTATTTT	CASGRGGTDTQYF
TRBV12-3/TRBV12-4	NA	TRBJ1-2	NA	16	TGTGCCAGCAGTTCCTCCGGGTTTCATACTAACTATGGCTACACCTTC	CASSSSGFHTNYGYTF
TRBV10-2	NA	TRBJ2-7	NA	15	TGCGCCAGCAGTGACGCAACAGGGGGGGCCTACGAGCAGTACTTC	CASSDATGGAYEQYF
TRBV12-3/TRBV12-4	NA	TRBJ2-1	NA	15	TGTGCCAGCAGTCCGCGACGCAGCGGCGGCGATGAGCAGTTCTTC	CASSPRRSGGDEQFF
TRBV7-9	NA	TRBJ2-1	TRBD1	15	TGTGCCAGCAGCATAGGACAGGGTTCCTACAATGAGCAGTTCTTC	CASSIGQGSYNEQFF
TRBV20-1	NA	TRBJ2-1	TRBD2	15	TGCAGTGCTAGAGCCAGCGGGGGGGTTTACAATGAGCAGTTCTTC	CSARASGGVYNEQFF
TRBV18	few	TRBJ2-1	NA	17	TGTGCCAGCTCACCACCTGCGTCCACCCCCCTCTACAATGAGCAGTTCTTC	CASSPPASTPLYNEQFF
TRBV20-1	few	TRBJ1-2	NA	13	TGCAGTGCTAGAGTGGTCGGTAACTATGGCTACACCTTC	CSARVVGNYGYTF
TRBV11-3	NA	TRBJ2-2	NA	16	TGTGCCAGCAGCTTAGGGCTGCTAGCGAACACCGGGGAGCTGTTTTTT	CASSLGLLANTGELFF
TRBV20-1	NA	TRBJ1-4	TRBD1	15	TGCAGTGCTAGTAGACAGGGGGCCGGTTTCGAAAAACTGTTTTTT	CSASRQGAGFEKLFF
TRBV5-5	NA	TRBJ1-4	NA	14	TGTGCCAGCGGGTCGGACCTGACAAATGAAAAACTGTTTTTT	CASGSDLTNEKLFF
TRBV20-1	few	TRBJ1-1	TRBD1	15	TGCAGTGCTAGAAAGGACAGGGGGTTGGACACTGAAGCTTTCTTT	CSARKDRGLDTEAFF
TRBV11-1	few	TRBJ2-1	NA	17	TGCGCCAGCAGTGACACAGGGGTAGCGGGACCTTACAATGAGCAGTTCTTC	CASSDTGVAGPYNEQFF
TRBV6-2/TRBV6-3	NA	TRBJ2-7	TRBD2	14	TGTGCCAGCAGTCCGACGGGGGGGCGCCGGGAGCAGTACTTC	CASSPTGGRREQYF
TRBV11-2	NA	TRBJ2-5	TRBD2	17	TGTGCCAGCAGCTTACCCCCGGGTAGCGGGTTCGGGGAGACCCAGTACTTC	CASSLPPGSGFGETQYF
TRBV10-2	few	TRBJ2-7	NA	15	TGCGCCAGCAGTGAGGGGCTAGAAGTTATCTACGAGCAGTACTTC	CASSEGLEVIYEQYF
TRBV10-3	few	TRBJ1-4	NA	13	TGTGCCATCAGTGATTTGGGGATTGAAAAACTGTTTTTT	CAISDLGIEKLFF